This T cell receptor (beta chain) originates from a study of T cells after yellow fever vaccination. This clonotype was observed many times. Per germline, CDR1 MNHEY and CDR2 SMNVEV (reference sequence). The length of the CDR3 is 12 residues. Trimming shortened V by 6 bases and J by 11 bases, and 16 bases separated the two germline ends. TCRdb reprocessed the 5' RACE reads with MiXCR, giving one entry per CDR3 protein. The sample holds some 340,000 distinct CDR3 sequences, approximately 4% seen once. The TCR sequence derives from a young man who received the YFV17D yellow fever vaccine. The input for sequencing was PBMCs, taken 5 days after the yellow fever booster vaccination. The rearrangement uses TRBV27 and TRBJ1-1, with a possible D match to TRBD1 (5 bases). CDR3 nucleotides: TGTGCCAGCAGGACGGGGGAAAGTAAGGCTTTCTTT. This encodes CASRTGESKAFF.